These T cell receptor beta chains were read from a single sample in a study of blood T cell repertoires in COVID-19. Clones were sequenced by immunoSEQ multiplex PCR, and TCRdb holds only the in-frame ones, with some missing. Altogether roughly 260,000 clones are present, approximately 85% being singletons, with the ten largest covering approximately 2%. Material: PBMCs or T cells enriched from blood (not recorded which). These receptor sequences come from a woman in her 50s who had recovered from COVID-19. Each CDR3 is given without its conserved first and last residue. Clone size is given for some rows only: seen once, a few or many times, or a class if the clone is expanded.

- | TRBV6-4 | ASSERLAGGGEQF
- | TRBV30 | AWWRERYNEQF
- | TRBV5-1 | ASSLAGTNYGYT
- | TRBV3-1/TRBV3-2 | ASSQTESSYNEQF
- | TRBV30 | AWSSGVNEQF
- | TRBV19 | ASTFAWGHGNQPQH
- | TRBV19 | ASRFRGSFNQPQH
- | TRBV5-1 | ASSPTANTEAF
- | TRBV6-6 | ASTQRTENIQY
- | TRBV19 | ASSIARQRNQPQH
- | TRBV27 | ASSLSSGVYGYT
- | TRBV27 | ASSPRTSGRPYEQY
- | TRBV7-9 | ASSLDRFEETQY
- | TRBV28 | ASRSPQGGNTIY
- | TRBV28 | ASSPGGRINTEAF
once | TRBV15 | ATSRDRGERRTEAF
- | TRBV7-3 | ASSKTGGMGTGELF
- | TRBV6-5 | ASNQGSGGYT
- | TRBV5-8 | ASSWGTGGFWEAF
- | TRBV11-3 | ASSLKRGQGARGGYT
- | TRBV3-1/TRBV3-2 | ASRLAGRELF
- | TRBV15 | ATSRSGSTDTQY
- | TRBV28 | ASTTVGAYSNQPQH
- | TRBV7-9 | ASSLAMAGTQETQY
- | TRBV27 | ASSYGAGSSPLH
- | TRBV10-1 | ASFSLDSSYEQY
- | TRBV7-9 | ASSSRFQQGPFEKLF
- | TRBV5-8 | ASRWRNTGELF
- | TRBV28 | ASSLGRGNTQY
- | TRBV28 | ASSLSGGSGRETQY
- | TRBV7-6 | ASSEGENYEQY
- | TRBV27 | ASKTSGRRETQY
- | TRBV28 | ASSLASWTGVFT
- | TRBV5-1 | ASSFLAGVGTGELF
- | TRBV27 | ASSSRQNTEAF
- | TRBV15 | ATSWGLINTEAF
- | TRBV5-1 | ASFSGSYSEQY
once | TRBV27 | ASGTVPWGAEAF
- | TRBV2 | ASSGTSGRAGETQY
- | TRBV27 | ASSYGTGSYNEQF
- | TRBV5-1 | ASSAGTSGQETQY
- | TRBV9 | ASSVLQGAGNTIY
- | TRBV30 | AWKGTPPEQY
- | TRBV10-3 | AISESRTVQETQY
- | TRBV18 | ASSPGDRGAF
- | TRBV28 | ASREAGTGIEKLF
- | TRBV3-1/TRBV3-2 | ASSQDPSGDYNEQF
- | TRBV5-5 | ASSPKTGIGYEQF
- | TRBV28 | ASSFSLAGGYNEQF
- | TRBV5-1 | ASSFPAGATDTQY
- | TRBV15 | ATSSSSPGTGDGLSNVLT
few | TRBV24-1 | ATSDFREQF
once | TRBV29-1 | SVVDRDNQPQH
- | TRBV7-2 | ASSIQDSRNQPQH
- | TRBV19 | ASSTPAANYGYT
few | TRBV6-5 | ASSSNYGTNEQF
- | TRBV27 | ASSLSVVNTEAF
- | TRBV4-2 | ASSPLTGTYNEQF
- | TRBV7-9 | ASRSAQGREQY